These 18 T cell receptor beta chains were all obtained from the same sample, sequenced in a study of blood T cell repertoires in COVID-19. Repertoires were generated with immunoSEQ multiplex PCR, while TCRdb's copy carries only in-frame clones and drops some. Of some 100,000 clones in the sample, roughly 90% were seen once. Sequencing used peripheral blood. These receptors were obtained from a man between 65 and 85 years old who had recovered from COVID-19.

J is TRBJ1-5 and V is TRBV27, with 7 bases aligning to TRBD1. Trimming removed 2 bases from V and 2 bases from J; junction bases left unmatched: 6. CDR3 length: 16 residues. Germline CDR1 and CDR2: MNHEY and SMNVEV (reference sequence). CDR3 coding DNA: TGTGCCAGCAGTTTAAGGTTTAGGGGGCGCAATCAGCCCCAGCATTTT. It encodes CASSLRFRGRNQPQHF.

This clone was counted once. This rearrangement joins TRBV10-2 to TRBJ1-1; 7 nucleotides match TRBD1. Germline V CDR1 and CDR2: WSHSY, SAAADI. CDR3 length: 13 residues. Trimming removed 6 bases from V and 1 base from J; junction bases left unmatched: 2. The CDR3 nucleotides are TGCGCCAGCAGCAGGGACAGGAACACTGAAGCTTTCTTT. This translates into CASSRDRNTEAFF.

The chain joins TRBV28 to TRBJ2-3, with TRBD1 matching over 9 bases. The CDR3 loop spans 15 amino acids. The junction had 13 bases not matched to a gene; V was cut back by 7 bases and J by 8 bases. The V gene's germline CDR1 is MDHEN and CDR2 SYDVKM. The CDR3 region has the DNA TGTGCCAGCATCGAGGGCGGACAGGGGTCCGGTACGCAGTATTTT. This sequence encodes CASIEGGQGSGTQYF.

The rearrangement uses TRBV4-2 and TRBJ2-3; TRBD2 aligns across 9 bases. The CDR3 extends over 17 amino acids. J was trimmed by 2 bases and V by 5 bases; bases with no gene match: 11. CDR1 and CDR2 from the germline V gene are LGHNA and YNFKEQ. The CDR3 DNA sequence: TGTGCCAGCAGCACCTCGCCGGCTAGCGGGATCACAGATACGCAGTATTTT. This sequence encodes CASSTSPASGITDTQYF.

This clone was seen more than once but under ten times. This CDR3 is CASGGHPKGGELFF. CDR3 coding DNA: TGTGCCAGCGGGGGACATCCCAAGGGCGGGGAGCTGTTTTTT. The rearrangement uses TRBV6-5 and TRBJ2-2, with a tentative D call TRBD1 (6 bases). Germline V gene lookup returns CDR1 MNHEY and CDR2 SVGAGI. CDR3 length: 14 amino acids. The ends were cut back, 8 bases at V and 7 bases at J, with 17 bases in the middle.

The rearrangement joins TRBV2 to TRBJ2-7; 9 bases are a match to TRBD1. The germline gives CDR1 SNHLY, CDR2 FYNNEI. V gave up 8 bases and J gave up 6 bases; unmatched junction bases: 8. The CDR3 length is 13 residues. CDR3 bases: TGTGCCAGCGAACGGGACAGGGAGATCGAGCAGTACTTC. Translation gives CASERDREIEQYF.

V and J are TRBV5-4 and TRBJ2-5; 8 bases fit TRBD2. The V gene end was trimmed by 4 bases and the J gene end by 2 bases; junction bases not matched to a gene: 13. Germline loops: CDR1 SGHNT, CDR2 YYREEE (reference sequence). CDR3 size: 17 residues. The CDR3: CASSAGGVAGSQETQYF. Written as DNA, the CDR3 is TGTGCCAGCAGCGCCGGCGGGGTAGCGGGATCACAAGAGACCCAGTACTTC.

This clone was recorded many times. The CDR3 DNA sequence: TGTGCCTCCGAGGACGGAGGGATAACTTTCTTT. Translated: CASEDGGITFF. This chain joins TRBV10-3 and TRBJ1-1, with no clear D. The CDR3 spans 11 residues. Germline V lookup: CDR1 ENHRY, CDR2 SYGVKD. Trimming shortened V by 11 bases and J by 12 bases, and 19 bases separated the two germline ends.

The CDR3 sequence: CASSLRRTGTEQFF. DNA for the CDR3: TGTGCCAGCAGCTTACGTAGGACAGGGACGGAGCAGTTCTTC. V and J are TRBV7-3 and TRBJ2-1; 8 bases match TRBD1. Trimming took 2 bases from V and 10 from J; bases not matched to a gene: 7. CDR3 size: 14 residues. From germline, CDR1 is SGHTA and CDR2 FQGTGA.

This clone has just a few counts. V is TRBV5-4 and J is TRBJ2-1, with 7 nucleotides matching TRBD2. The CDR3 spans 15 residues. Per the germline V gene, CDR1 is SGHNT and CDR2 is YYREEE (reference sequence). Germline trimming cut 4 bases from V and 0 bases from J; bases unmatched to any gene: 4. DNA for the CDR3: TGTGCCAGCAGCCAGACTAGCTCCTCCTACAATGAGCAGTTCTTC. Translated: CASSQTSSSYNEQFF.

J is TRBJ1-5 and V is TRBV12-1. TRBV12-1 is designated a pseudogene. CDR3 length: 12 residues. This chain's CDR3 is CASSPLNQPQHF. CDR3 sequence (DNA): TGTGCCAGCAGCCCCCTGAATCAGCCCCAGCATTTT.

The V and J genes are TRBV2 and TRBJ2-2; 11 positions agree with TRBD2. The CDR3 is 16 amino acids. After removal of 2 bases from V and 6 bases from J, the junction contained 5 bases not matched to a gene. Germline V gives CDR1 SNHLY, CDR2 FYNNEI. The chain's CDR3 is CASSERLAGTAGELFF. CDR3 nucleotide sequence: TGTGCCAGCAGTGAAAGACTAGCGGGGACGGCCGGGGAGCTGTTTTTT.

This chain links TRBV11-3 with TRBJ2-7, with 7 positions matching TRBD1. Germline V gene lookup returns CDR1 SGHNT and CDR2 YENEEA. The CDR3 extends over 15 amino acids. Trimming at V came to 4 bases and at J to 2 bases, leaving 8 bases not matched to a gene. This chain's CDR3 is CASSSSGTATYEQYF. The DNA of the CDR3 is TGTGCCAGCAGCTCTTCCGGGACAGCTACCTACGAGCAGTACTTC.

V and J are TRBV5-1 and TRBJ1-4, with 8 positions matching TRBD1. J was trimmed by 0 bases and V by 4 bases; bases with no gene match: 8. Germline lookup yields CDR1 SGHRS and CDR2 YFSETQ. The CDR3 runs 17 residues. The CDR3 coding sequence is TGCGCCAGCAGCATCCGACAGGGGACCGCAACTAATGAAAAACTGTTTTTT. Its translation: CASSIRQGTATNEKLFF.

Of note for this clone: The junction differs from germline at one of its ends, possibly a read error. The chain couples TRBV28 to TRBJ1-5, with D possibly matching TRBD1 (5 bases). The CDR3 has 12 amino acids. The germline gives CDR1 MDHEN, CDR2 SYDVKM. CDR3 nucleotide sequence: TGTGCCAGCAGTTCCCCAGAAGGGGTCCGGGATTTT. The encoded protein is CASSSPEGVRDF.

This rearrangement joins TRBV7-2 to TRBJ2-3, with 13 bases identical to TRBD2. Germline V lookup: CDR1 SGHTA, CDR2 FQGNSA. The CDR3 totals 18 residues. V dropped 1 base and J dropped 0; count of bases not matched to a gene: 4. CDR3 DNA: TGTGCCAGCAGCTTAGTCGGGACTAGCGGGGTTAGCACAGATACGCAGTATTTT. Translated, it gives CASSLVGTSGVSTDTQYF.

The rearrangement uses TRBV27 and TRBJ2-3; 7 positions agree with TRBD2. The trim removed 6 bases at V and 8 bases at J, leaving 14 bases unmatched. Looked up from germline, CDR1 is MNHEY and CDR2 is SMNVEV (reference sequence). CDR3 length: 15 amino acids. The CDR3: CASSRRLATEVTQYF. DNA of the CDR3: TGTGCCAGCAGCCGAAGACTAGCCACCGAGGTTACGCAGTATTTT.

This rearrangement joins TRBV6-6 to TRBJ2-3; D possibly corresponds to TRBD2 (6 bases). Germline V gene data show CDR1 as MNHNY and CDR2 as SVGAGI (reference sequence). CDR3 length: 14 amino acids. V gave up 10 bases and J gave up 0 bases, with 14 bases separating them. CDR3 region: CATRSGSSTDTQYF. The CDR3, as DNA: TGTGCCACGAGGTCCGGGAGTAGCACAGATACGCAGTATTTT.